The 22 T cell receptor beta chains reported below all come from one sample, sequenced in a study of human T cells and chemical hapten exposure. The template was total RNA from unfractionated whole blood. One entry per CDR3 protein results from TCRdb running MiXCR on the 5' RACE reads. Found here are 95,000 to 120,000 distinct CDR3 sequences, roughly 19% of them singletons; the top ten hold 2.8%. The receptors come from a human donor in good health.

This clonotype was observed a handful of times. V usage is TRBV5-1 and J usage is TRBJ2-2, with D possibly matching TRBD2 (5 bases). The CDR3 length is 16 residues. The V gene lost 4 bases and the J gene lost 1 base, with 14 bases spanning the gap. Germline assignment: CDR1 SGHRS and CDR2 YFSETQ. CDR3 residues: CASSALGEMNTGELFF. CDR3 nucleotide sequence: TGCGCCAGCAGCGCGCTTGGGGAGATGAACACCGGGGAGCTGTTTTTT. Filled out from reference TRBV5-1 and TRBJ2-2, the complete variable domain reads KAGVTQTPRYLIKTRGQQVTLSCSPISGHRSVSWYQQTPGQGLQFLFEYFSETQRNKGNFPGRFSGRQFSNSRSEMNVSTLELGDSALYLCASSALGEMNTGELFFGEGSRLTVL.

This clonotype was seen a few times. The chain carries TRBV28 and TRBJ2-7; TRBD2 agrees at 15 bases. Looked up from germline, CDR1 is MDHEN and CDR2 is SYDVKM. Trimming took 2 bases from V and 5 from J; bases not matched to a gene: 13. The CDR3 length is 19 residues. CDR3 residues: CASSLTSGLAGGPGNEQYF. The CDR3 DNA follows: TGTGCCAGCAGTTTAACATCCGGACTAGCGGGAGGGCCGGGTAACGAGCAGTACTTC.

This clonotype turned up a few times. This rearrangement joins TRBV4-1 to TRBJ2-1; 9 nucleotides align to TRBD1. The CDR3 sequence is 17 residues long. Unmatched junction bases numbered 11, after V lost 2 bases and J lost 6 bases. Germline V lookup: CDR1 MGHRA, CDR2 YSYEKL. The CDR3 coding sequence is TGCGCCAGCAGCCAATCGCCGGGACAGGGAGGGACCAATGAGCAGTTCTTC. It specifies CASSQSPGQGGTNEQFF.

The rearrangement uses TRBV11-2 and TRBJ2-1; 9 nucleotides match TRBD2. This CDR3 has 16 amino acids. The germline V gene has CDR1 SGHAT and CDR2 FQNNGV. The trim removed 4 bases at V and 4 bases at J, leaving 8 bases unmatched. CDR3: CASSSVSGRAYNEQFF. The CDR3 bases are TGTGCCAGCAGCTCCGTTAGCGGGAGAGCTTACAATGAGCAGTTCTTC.

The chain is built from TRBV3-1 and TRBJ1-2; perhaps TRBD1 as D (5 bases). This CDR3 comprises 15 residues. CDR1 is LGHDT, CDR2 YNNKEL, per germline (reference sequence). The V end was cut by 2 bases, the J end by 4 bases, with 14 bases between. CDR3 sequence: CASSQPGRGLYGYTF. CDR3 nucleotide sequence: TGTGCCAGCAGCCAACCGGGACGGGGTCTCTATGGCTACACCTTC.

The sample holds a few counts of this clonotype. The chain has TRBV7-9 and TRBJ1-3; D uncertain. The CDR3 sequence is 13 residues long. V lost 1 base, J lost 1 base, and 2 bases lay in between. The germline CDR1 and CDR2 sequences are SEHNR and FQNEAQ (reference sequence). CDR3 loop: CASSLGSGNTIYF. The CDR3 DNA sequence: TGTGCCAGCAGCTTAGGATCTGGAAACACCATATATTTT.

V and J are TRBV28 and TRBJ1-2, with a possible D match to TRBD1 (6 bases). Trimming removed 4 bases from V and 5 bases from J, with 14 bases in between. Germline CDR1 is MDHEN and CDR2 is SYDVKM. CDR3 length equals 14 residues. CDR3 loop: CASSSTGELYGYTF. In nucleotides, the CDR3 is TGTGCCAGCAGTTCGACAGGAGAACTTTATGGCTACACCTTC.

This clonotype was seen only a few times. V gene TRBV20-1 combines with J gene TRBJ2-3; D not certain. From germline, CDR1 is DFQATT and CDR2 SNEGSKA (reference sequence). Trimming took off 1 base at V and 2 bases at J, with 7 bases between the two ends. This CDR3 is 13 amino acids long. CDR3 region: CSARGPNTDTQYF. CDR3 nucleotide sequence: TGCAGTGCTAGAGGGCCTAACACAGATACGCAGTATTTT.

V usage is TRBV30 and J usage is TRBJ1-1, with a weak D call TRBD1 (6 bases). CDR1 GTSNPN and CDR2 SVGIG come from the germline V gene (reference sequence). This CDR3 comprises 15 residues. Trimming removed 2 bases at V and 11 bases at J, with 24 bases between. The CDR3 sequence is CAWSPLDRGRGGAFF. CDR3 sequence (DNA): TGTGCCTGGAGTCCCTTAGACCGGGGGCGAGGTGGGGCTTTCTTT.

The V gene is TRBV30, the J gene TRBJ2-3, with a tentative D call TRBD2 (5 bases). CDR1 GTSNPN and CDR2 SVGIG come from the germline V gene (reference sequence). Trimming took off 4 bases at V and 2 bases at J, with 19 bases between the two ends. The CDR3 sequence is 16 residues long. The chain's CDR3 is CAWNHKFGVPTDTQYF. Here the CDR3 DNA reads TGTGCCTGGAACCATAAGTTCGGGGTCCCCACAGATACGCAGTATTTT. The full variable domain, in which reference TRBV30 and TRBJ2-3 provide the parts outside the CDR3, is SQTIHQWPATLVQPVGSPLSLECTVEGTSNPNLYWYRQAAGRGLQLLFYSVGIGQISSEVPQNLSASRPQDRQFILSSKKLLLSDSGFYLCAWNHKFGVPTDTQYFGPGTRLTVL.

V is TRBV29-1 and J is TRBJ2-5; 7 positions match TRBD1. This CDR3 comprises 12 residues. In germline, CDR1 is SQVTM, CDR2 ANQGSEA. Germline trimming cut 7 bases from V and 2 bases from J; bases unmatched to any gene: 4. CDR3 amino acids: CSGGTAQETQYF. CDR3 coding DNA: TGCAGCGGTGGGACAGCTCAAGAGACCCAGTACTTC.

This sequence joins TRBV6-5 and TRBJ1-6; D gene ambiguous. Germline CDR1 is MNHEY and CDR2 is SVGAGI. Deletions cut 0 bases from V and 10 bases from J, with 16 bases between. The CDR3 runs 16 residues. CDR3 nucleotide sequence: TGTGCCAGCAGTTACTCGACGATCGGGGTCCTCTCACCCCTCCACTTT. It encodes CASSYSTIGVLSPLHF.

A few counts support this clonotype. The V gene is TRBV11-1, the J gene TRBJ2-1; D is unresolved. Germline V CDR1 and CDR2: SGHAT, FQDESV (reference sequence). With 1 base removed from V and 4 bases from J, the gap between germline ends came to 11 bases. The CDR3 runs to 15 residues. The CDR3 reads CASSLVGGTYNEQFF. The CDR3 nucleotides are TGTGCCAGCAGCTTAGTAGGCGGCACTTACAATGAGCAGTTCTTC.

This clonotype was found once. The V gene is TRBV20-1, the J gene TRBJ2-3, with TRBD1 matching over 8 bases. Germline trimming cut 6 bases from V and 3 bases from J; bases unmatched to any gene: 8. Germline CDR1 is DFQATT and CDR2 is SNEGSKA (reference sequence). The CDR3 is 14 amino acids. The CDR3 DNA is TGCAGTGCCGACGTTGGACAGGGTACAGATACGCAGTATTTT. This translates into CSADVGQGTDTQYF.

This clonotype occurred a few times. The gene calls are TRBV20-1 and TRBJ2-7; TRBD1 aligns across 9 bases. V shed 7 bases and J 5 bases; nucleotides not matched to a gene: 9. The CDR3 spans 13 residues. Germline V gene sequence: CDR1 DFQATT, CDR2 SNEGSKA (reference sequence). The CDR3 DNA reads TGCAGTGTCTCGACAGGGGGTAAGGACGAGCAGTACTTC. The encoded protein is CSVSTGGKDEQYF.

V and J are TRBV12-3 or TRBV12-4 and TRBJ1-2, with TRBD1 matching 7 bases. The junction had 2 bases not matched to a gene; V was cut back by 1 base and J by 3 bases. The CDR3 loop spans 14 amino acids. The CDR3 DNA follows: TGTGCCAGCAGTTTAGGGCAGGGGGACTATGGCTACACCTTC. It yields the protein CASSLGQGDYGYTF.

The DNA of the CDR3 is TGTGCCAGCAGTTACATCCCACCCACGGCTAGCACTGAAGCTTTCTTT. Translated, it gives CASSYIPPTASTEAFF. The J gene is TRBJ1-1, the V gene TRBV6-5; no definite D call. V gave up 2 bases and J gave up 4 bases, with 17 bases separating them. CDR1 is MNHEY, CDR2 SVGAGI, per germline. CDR3 length equals 16 residues.

This clonotype was seen a few times. This chain connects TRBV27 to TRBJ2-5, with D unresolved. Germline V gene lookup returns CDR1 MNHEY and CDR2 SMNVEV (reference sequence). This CDR3 contains 15 residues. Trimming cost V 5 bases and J 0 bases, with 13 bases left between them. The CDR3 spells CASSPTRINQETQYF. CDR3 DNA: TGTGCCAGCAGTCCGACCCGCATAAACCAAGAGACCCAGTACTTC.

This clonotype has more than one count but fewer than ten. V is TRBV20-1 and J is TRBJ1-6, with 9 positions matching TRBD1. CDR1 and CDR2 from the germline V gene are DFQATT and SNEGSKA (reference sequence). This CDR3 is 13 amino acids long. V lost 5 bases and J lost 6; bases outside the gene matches: 2. The CDR3 sequence is CSASTGGNSPLHF. In nucleotides, the CDR3 is TGCAGTGCTTCGACAGGGGGTAATTCACCCCTCCACTTT.

This clonotype has more than one count but fewer than ten. This sequence joins TRBV3-1 and TRBJ2-5; D ambiguous. Per germline, CDR1 LGHDT and CDR2 YNNKEL (reference sequence). The CDR3 covers 11 residues. Between the trimmed V and J ends, which lost 6 bases and 2 bases, there was a span of 4 bases. CDR3 sequence reads: CASRRQETQYF. Here the CDR3 DNA reads TGTGCCAGCAGGAGGCAAGAGACCCAGTACTTC.

The rearrangement joins TRBV5-1 to TRBJ2-1, with D perhaps TRBD2 (6 bases). The V end lost 5 bases, the J end lost 5 bases, and 11 bases lay between the germline ends. The CDR3 is 13 residues long. Germline loops: CDR1 SGHRS, CDR2 YFSETQ. The CDR3 region has the DNA TGCGCCAGCAGTGGAATAGCGGACAATGAGCAGTTCTTC. As protein: CASSGIADNEQFF.

The gene calls are TRBV4-1 and TRBJ1-1; D remains unclear. The CDR3 is made up of 15 amino acids. Germline values: CDR1 MGHRA, CDR2 YSYEKL. Between the trimmed V and J ends, which lost 1 base and 3 bases, there was a span of 12 bases. This chain's CDR3 is CASSQGPGRDTEAFF. Written as DNA, the CDR3 is TGCGCCAGCAGCCAAGGCCCCGGACGGGACACTGAAGCTTTCTTT.